This T cell receptor (beta chain) was identified during a study of blood T cell repertoires in COVID-19. Whole-study context: The analysed material was cDNA or gDNA that came from T cells, B-cell-depleted T cells, or PBMCs.

Germline values: CDR1 SGHDT, CDR2 YYEEEE. CDR3 length: 15 residues. The junction had 7 bases not matched to a gene; V was cut back by 4 bases and J by 10 bases. Under the authors' procedure: Amplification of reference gene primers provided the estimated nucleated cell counts. Using immunoSEQ multiplex PCR, the repertoire was profiled, and TCRdb retains in-frame clones only, with some absent. The V and J calls and clone size come from that table; D and trimming were worked out from the DNA. The table lists around 130,000 clones, 80% of them singletons, with approximately 16% in the top ten. The clonotype comes from a man aged 55 to 69 with active or convalescent COVID-19. The chain uses TRBV5-6 and TRBJ1-6; 11 nucleotides line up with TRBD1. The sequenced sample was peripheral blood. CDR3: CASSIGQGAWSPLHF. The DNA of the CDR3 is TGTGCCAGCAGCATAGGACAGGGGGCCTGGTCACCCCTCCACTTT.